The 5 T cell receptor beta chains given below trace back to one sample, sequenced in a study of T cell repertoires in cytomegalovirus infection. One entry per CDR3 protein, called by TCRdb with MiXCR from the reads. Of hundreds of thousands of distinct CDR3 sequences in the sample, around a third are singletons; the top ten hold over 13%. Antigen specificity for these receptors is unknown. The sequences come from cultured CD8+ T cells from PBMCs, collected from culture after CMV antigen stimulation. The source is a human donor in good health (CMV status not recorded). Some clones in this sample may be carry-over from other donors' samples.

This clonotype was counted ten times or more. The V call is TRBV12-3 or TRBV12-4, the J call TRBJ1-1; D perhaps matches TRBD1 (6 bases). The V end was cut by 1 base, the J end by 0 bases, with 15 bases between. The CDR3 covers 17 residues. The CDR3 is CASSLDTGRNMNTEAFF. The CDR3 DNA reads TGTGCCAGCAGTTTAGATACAGGGAGGAACATGAACACTGAAGCTTTCTTT.

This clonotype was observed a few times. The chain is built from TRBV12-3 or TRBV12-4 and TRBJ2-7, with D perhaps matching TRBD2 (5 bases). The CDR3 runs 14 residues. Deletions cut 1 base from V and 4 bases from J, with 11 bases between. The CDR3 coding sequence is TGTGCCAGCAGTTTAGGTCTAGCCAAATACGAGCAGTACTTC. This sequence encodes CASSLGLAKYEQYF.

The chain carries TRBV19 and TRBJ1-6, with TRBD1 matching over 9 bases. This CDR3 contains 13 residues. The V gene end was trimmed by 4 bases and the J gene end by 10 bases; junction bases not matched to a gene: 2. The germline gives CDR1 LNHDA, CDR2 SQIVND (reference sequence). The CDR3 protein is CASSTGTGSPLHF. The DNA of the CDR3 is TGTGCCAGTAGTACCGGGACAGGGTCACCCCTCCACTTT.

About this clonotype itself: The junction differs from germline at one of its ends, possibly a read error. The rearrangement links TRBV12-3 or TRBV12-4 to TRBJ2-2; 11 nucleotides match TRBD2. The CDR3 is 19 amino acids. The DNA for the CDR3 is TGTACCAGCAAAATGACTAGCGGGGCGGTCGTCCCGAACACCGGGGAGCTGTTTTTT. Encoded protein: CTSKMTSGAVVPNTGELFF.

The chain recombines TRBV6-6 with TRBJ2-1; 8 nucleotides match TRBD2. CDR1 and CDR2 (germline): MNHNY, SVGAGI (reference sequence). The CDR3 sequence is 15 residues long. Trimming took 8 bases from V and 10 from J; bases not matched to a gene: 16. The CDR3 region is CASSTSGTSQREQFF. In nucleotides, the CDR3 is TGTGCCAGCTCCACCTCCGGGACTAGTCAGCGAGAGCAGTTCTTC.